Only a few counts were recorded for the clone carrying this TCR beta chain. Its antigen is still unknown. The CDR3 extends over 14 amino acids. With 8 bases clipped from V and 8 bases from J, the junction kept 9 bases outside the gene matches. The V gene's germline CDR1 is MDHEN and CDR2 SYDVKM. This sample was taken from a study of shared clonotypes between healthy human individuals. Study-level background: Three CD4 naive, three CD4 memory, two CD8 naive and one CD8 memory plate were used per donor.

Assay runs were performed at deep level. Each subset's genomic DNA was split evenly across several immunoSEQ plates. TCRdb's table, derived via immunoSEQ multiplex PCR, lists solely in-frame clones and lacks some. The sample holds 600,000 to 700,000 clones, 60% to 75% seen once. Broader study findings: Sharing across four donors was highest in naive CD4 (roughly 5%) and lowest in memory CD8 (approximately 0.4%).

The sample taken for sequencing was memory CD4+ T cells sorted from blood. Subset indicated: CD45RA-negative fraction. The chain carries TRBV28 and TRBJ2-4; TRBD1 aligns across 10 bases. The TCR comes from a woman in her thirties in good health. As DNA, the CDR3 is TGTGCCAGCGCCCTCGGGGACAGGGGTTACATTCAGTACTTC. This codes for CASALGDRGYIQYF. Full variable domain (missing parts from reference TRBV28 and TRBJ2-4): DVKVTQSSRYLVKRTGEKVFLECVQDMDHENMFWYRQDPGLGLRLIYFSYDVKMKEKGDIPEGYSVSREKKERFSLILESASTNQTSMYLCASALGDRGYIQYFGAGTRLSVL.